Listed here is a single T cell receptor (beta chain). Its antigen is still unknown. This sample is drawn from a study of blood T cells in healthy people across ages. Overall study context: T cells yielded about one barcoded beta molecule per two cells through template switching.

Next came a second PCR, run for about 7 to 11 cycles, which used a sample-barcoded 5' primer along with a J-beta primer mix. Each sample provided no less than 2.5 million CDR3-containing paired-end reads. TCRdb re-called the 5' RACE reads through MiXCR, storing one row per CDR3 protein. The sample yields about 640,000 distinct CDR3 sequences, roughly 50% seen once. Study results and limitations: Bulk PBMC profiling left naive and antigen-experienced comparisons inconclusive.

Trimming took 2 bases from V and 8 from J; bases not matched to a gene: 7. The CDR3 is 15 amino acids. CDR1 and CDR2 from the germline V gene are SGHRS and YFSETQ. Donation came from healthy Caucasian individuals in Russia who were aged roughly 6 to 95. Sequencing was carried out using blood. The chain combines TRBV5-1 with TRBJ2-1; 10 bases line up with TRBD2. This clonotype was sampled from a man aged 60 to 75 in good health. The CDR3, as DNA: TGCGCCAGCAGCTTTATGAGCGGGGGGGCCCATGAGCAGTTCTTC. Its translation: CASSFMSGGAHEQFF.